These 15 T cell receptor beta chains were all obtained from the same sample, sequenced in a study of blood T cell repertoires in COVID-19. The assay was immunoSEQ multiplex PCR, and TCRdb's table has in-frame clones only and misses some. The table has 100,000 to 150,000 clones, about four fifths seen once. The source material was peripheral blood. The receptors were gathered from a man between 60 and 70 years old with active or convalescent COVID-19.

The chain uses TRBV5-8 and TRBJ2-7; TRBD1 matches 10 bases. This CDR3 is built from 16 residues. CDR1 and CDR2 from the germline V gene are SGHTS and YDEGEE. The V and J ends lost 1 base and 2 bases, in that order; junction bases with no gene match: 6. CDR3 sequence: CASSLSSGTGAYEQYF. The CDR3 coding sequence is TGTGCCAGCAGCTTGTCGTCCGGGACAGGGGCCTACGAGCAGTACTTC.

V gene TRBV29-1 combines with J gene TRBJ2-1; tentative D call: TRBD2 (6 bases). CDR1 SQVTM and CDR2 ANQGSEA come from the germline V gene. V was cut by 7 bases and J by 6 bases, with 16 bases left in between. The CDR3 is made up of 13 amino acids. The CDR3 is CSAGTLATNEQFF. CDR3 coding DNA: TGCAGCGCCGGGACTTTAGCGACCAATGAGCAGTTCTTC.

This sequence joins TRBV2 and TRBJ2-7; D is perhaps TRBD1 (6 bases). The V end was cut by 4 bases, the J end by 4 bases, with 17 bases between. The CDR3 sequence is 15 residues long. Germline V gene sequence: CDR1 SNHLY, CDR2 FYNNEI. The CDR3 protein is CASSALRGTVYEQYF. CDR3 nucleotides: TGTGCCAGCAGTGCCCTCAGGGGCACAGTATACGAGCAGTACTTC.

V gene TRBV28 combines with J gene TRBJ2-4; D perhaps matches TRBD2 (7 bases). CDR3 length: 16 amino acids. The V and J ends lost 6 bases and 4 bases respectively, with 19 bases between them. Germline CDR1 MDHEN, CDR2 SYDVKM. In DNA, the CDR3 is TGTGCCAGCAGCCCTCCCGTAGGGGGGGTGAAAAACATTCAGTACTTC. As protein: CASSPPVGGVKNIQYF.

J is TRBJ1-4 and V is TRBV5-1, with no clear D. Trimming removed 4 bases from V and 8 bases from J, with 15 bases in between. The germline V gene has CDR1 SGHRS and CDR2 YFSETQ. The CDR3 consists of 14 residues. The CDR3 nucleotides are TGCGCCAGCAGCCTGCGGGGTGTGGGGGAAAAACTGTTTTTT. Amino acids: CASSLRGVGEKLFF.

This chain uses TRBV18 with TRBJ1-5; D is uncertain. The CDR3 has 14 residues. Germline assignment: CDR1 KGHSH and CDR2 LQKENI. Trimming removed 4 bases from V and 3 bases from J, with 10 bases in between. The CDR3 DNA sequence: TGTGCCAGCTCACTAGGACGGGACAATCAGCCCCAGCATTTT. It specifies CASSLGRDNQPQHF.

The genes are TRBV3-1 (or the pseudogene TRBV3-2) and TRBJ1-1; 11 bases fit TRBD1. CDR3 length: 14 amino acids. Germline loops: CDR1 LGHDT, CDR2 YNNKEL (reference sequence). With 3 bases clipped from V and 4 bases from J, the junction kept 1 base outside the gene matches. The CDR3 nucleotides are TGTGCCAGCAGCCATGGGACAGGGGGCACTGAAGCTTTCTTT. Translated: CASSHGTGGTEAFF.

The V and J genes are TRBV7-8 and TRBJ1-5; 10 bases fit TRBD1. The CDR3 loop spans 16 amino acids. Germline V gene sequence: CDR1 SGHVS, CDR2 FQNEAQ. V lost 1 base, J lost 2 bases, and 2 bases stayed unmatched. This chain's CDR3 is CASSLGQGAGNQPQHF. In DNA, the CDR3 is TGTGCCAGCAGCTTAGGACAGGGGGCTGGCAATCAGCCCCAGCATTTT. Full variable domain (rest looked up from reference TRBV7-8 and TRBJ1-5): GAGVSQSPRYKVAKRGQDVALRCDPISGHVSLFWYQQALGQGPEFLTYFQNEAQLDKSGLPSDRFFAERPEGSVSTLKIQRTQQEDSAVYLCASSLGQGAGNQPQHFGDGTRLSIL.

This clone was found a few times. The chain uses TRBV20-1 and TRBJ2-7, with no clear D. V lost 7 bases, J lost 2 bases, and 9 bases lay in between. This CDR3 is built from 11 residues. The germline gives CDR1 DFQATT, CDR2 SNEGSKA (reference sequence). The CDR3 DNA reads TGCAGTGTTCGGCTAGCCTACGAGCAGTACTTC. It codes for CSVRLAYEQYF.

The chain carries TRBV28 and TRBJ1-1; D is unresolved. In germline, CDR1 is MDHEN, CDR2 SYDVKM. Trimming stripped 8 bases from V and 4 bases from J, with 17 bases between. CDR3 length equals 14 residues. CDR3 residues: CASSLTAGGTEAFF. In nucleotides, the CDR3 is TGTGCCAGCTCCTTAACGGCGGGAGGCACTGAAGCTTTCTTT.

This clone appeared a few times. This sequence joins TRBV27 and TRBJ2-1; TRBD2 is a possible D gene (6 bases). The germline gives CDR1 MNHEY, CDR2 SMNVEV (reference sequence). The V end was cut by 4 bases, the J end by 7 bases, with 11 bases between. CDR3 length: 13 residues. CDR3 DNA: TGTGCCAGCAGTTCCGGGAGTCAGAATGAGCAGTTCTTC. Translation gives CASSSGSQNEQFF.

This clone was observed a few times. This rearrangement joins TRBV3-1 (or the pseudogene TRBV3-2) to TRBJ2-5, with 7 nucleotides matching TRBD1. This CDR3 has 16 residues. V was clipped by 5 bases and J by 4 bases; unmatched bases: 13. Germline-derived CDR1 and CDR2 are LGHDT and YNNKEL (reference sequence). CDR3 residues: CASSLPRQGLGETQYF. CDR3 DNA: TGTGCCAGCAGCTTGCCCCGACAGGGCCTTGGAGAGACCCAGTACTTC.

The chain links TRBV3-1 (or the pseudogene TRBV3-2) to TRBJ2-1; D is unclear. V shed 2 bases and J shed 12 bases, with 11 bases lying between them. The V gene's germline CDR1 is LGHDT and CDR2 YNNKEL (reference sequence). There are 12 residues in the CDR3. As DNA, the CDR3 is TGTGCCAGCAGCCAATCTCAGGTTCGGCAGTTCTTC. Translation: CASSQSQVRQFF.

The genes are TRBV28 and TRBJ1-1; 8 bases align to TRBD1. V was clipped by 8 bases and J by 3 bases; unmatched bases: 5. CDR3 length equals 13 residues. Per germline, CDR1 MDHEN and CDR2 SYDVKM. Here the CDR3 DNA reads TGTGCCAGCGGAAACAGGGGGTACACTGAAGCTTTCTTT. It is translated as CASGNRGYTEAFF.

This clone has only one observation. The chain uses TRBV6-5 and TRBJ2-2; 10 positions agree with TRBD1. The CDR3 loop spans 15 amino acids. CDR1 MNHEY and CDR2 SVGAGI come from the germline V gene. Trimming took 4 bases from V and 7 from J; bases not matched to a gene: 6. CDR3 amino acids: CASSSTGGAGGELFF. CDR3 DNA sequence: TGTGCCAGCAGTTCGACAGGGGGCGCAGGCGGGGAGCTGTTTTTT.